This passage covers 23 T cell receptor beta chains from one sample sequenced in a study of blood T cell repertoires in COVID-19. Profiled with immunoSEQ multiplex PCR; TCRdb holds only in-frame clones, not every one. The table includes approximately 350,000 clones, approximately 84% detected once. Sequencing was carried out using PBMCs or T cells enriched from blood (not recorded which). All receptors derive from a woman aged 30 to 39 who had recovered from COVID-19.

V and J are TRBV6-5 and TRBJ1-6; possible D gene TRBD1, 6 bases. The CDR3 is made up of 15 amino acids. CDR1 and CDR2 from the germline V gene are MNHEY and SVGAGI. V gave up 5 bases and J gave up 9 bases, with 17 bases separating them. For the CDR3, the DNA is TGTGCCAGCAGTCCCCGGGACACCTTTCTTTCACCCCTCCACTTT. It is translated as CASSPRDTFLSPLHF.

The chain combines TRBV7-9 with TRBJ1-1, with no clear D. Trimming took off 6 bases at V and 4 bases at J, with 15 bases between the two ends. Germline V CDR1 and CDR2: SEHNR, FQNEAQ (reference sequence). There are 14 residues in the CDR3. CDR3 sequence (DNA): TGTGCCAGCAGGGCCGACCAGGCAGGCACTGAAGCTTTCTTT. Amino acid sequence: CASRADQAGTEAFF.

The chain joins TRBV30 to TRBJ2-3; the D gene is possibly TRBD2 (6 bases). The CDR3 loop spans 13 amino acids. Trimming stripped 4 bases from V and 9 bases from J, with 17 bases between. Germline lookup yields CDR1 GTSNPN and CDR2 SVGIG (reference sequence). The CDR3 protein is CAWTGDWAGTQYF. The CDR3 nucleotides read TGTGCCTGGACTGGGGACTGGGCCGGGACGCAGTATTTT. The full variable domain, completed using reference TRBV30 and TRBJ2-3, is SQTIHQWPATLVQPVGSPLSLECTVEGTSNPNLYWYRQAAGRGLQLLFYSVGIGQISSEVPQNLSASRPQDRQFILSSKKLLLSDSGFYLCAWTGDWAGTQYFGPGTRLTVL.

There are a few counts of this clone. The J gene is TRBJ1-1, the V gene TRBV6-5, with D unclear. Germline V gene lookup returns CDR1 MNHEY and CDR2 SVGAGI. The ends were cut back, 8 bases at V and 7 bases at J, with 20 bases in the middle. The CDR3 covers 14 residues. The CDR3 bases are TGTGCCAGCCGCAAGGTGTTTCGGGAGCATGAAGCTTTCTTT. It translates to CASRKVFREHEAFF.

The J gene is TRBJ1-1, the V gene TRBV4-1; D perhaps matches TRBD1 (5 bases). Germline V gives CDR1 MGHRA, CDR2 YSYEKL. CDR3 length: 15 residues. The V gene lost 0 bases and the J gene lost 0 bases, with 8 bases spanning the gap. The CDR3 nucleotides are TGCGCCAGCAGCCAAGAATCAGGGATGAACACTGAAGCTTTCTTT. This encodes CASSQESGMNTEAFF.

This sequence joins TRBV15 and TRBJ2-1; tentatively, D is TRBD2 (7 bases). V lost 0 bases, J lost 6 bases, and 15 bases lay in between. The CDR3 is made up of 16 amino acids. CDR1 is LNHNV, CDR2 YYDKDF, per germline (reference sequence). The CDR3 DNA reads as TGTGCCACCAGCAGAGAGGGGGCGGGAGCTTTCAATGAGCAGTTCTTC. Its protein is CATSREGAGAFNEQFF. Drawing the rest from reference TRBV15 and TRBJ2-1, the complete variable domain is DAMVIQNPRYQVTQFGKPVTLSCSQTLNHNVMYWYQQKSSQAPKLLFHYYDKDFNNEADTPDNFQSRRPNTSFCFLDIRSPGLGDTAMYLCATSREGAGAFNEQFFGPGTRLTVL.

There are a few counts of this clone. The CDR3 DNA reads as TGTGCCAGCAGCCGTGTCGGACAGGGTAGTTCACCCCTCCACTTT. This gives the protein CASSRVGQGSSPLHF. This chain links TRBV6-5 with TRBJ1-6; TRBD1 aligns across 8 bases. V was clipped by 6 bases and J by 9 bases; unmatched bases: 10. The germline gives CDR1 MNHEY, CDR2 SVGAGI. The CDR3 length is 15 residues.

The chain links TRBV6-2 or TRBV6-3 to TRBJ2-7; TRBD2 matches at 12 bases. Germline values: CDR1 MNHEY, CDR2 SVGEGT. The V segment lost 0 bases and the J segment 6 bases; nucleotides outside the gene matches: 6. The CDR3 has 16 residues. The CDR3 sequence: CASSYSTSGSSIEQYF. CDR3 bases: TGTGCCAGCAGTTACTCGACTAGCGGGAGCTCCATCGAGCAGTACTTC.

The table lists this clone with a count of one. The J gene is TRBJ2-5, the V gene TRBV5-1; D perhaps matches TRBD2 (5 bases). Trimming shortened V by 0 bases and J by 5 bases, and 11 bases separated the two germline ends. In germline, CDR1 is SGHRS, CDR2 YFSETQ. The CDR3 runs to 14 residues. The CDR3 DNA sequence: TGCGCCAGCAGCTTGGGACTATTCGAGGAGACCCAGTACTTC. Residues: CASSLGLFEETQYF.

V and J are TRBV19 and TRBJ1-2; maybe TRBD1 (6 bases). V gave up 5 bases and J gave up 3 bases, with 16 bases separating them. Germline V CDR1 and CDR2: LNHDA, SQIVND (reference sequence). The CDR3 spans 15 residues. The CDR3 region has the DNA TGTGCCAGTAGTGCCGGGACAAGAACGTACTATGGCTACACCTTC. Translated: CASSAGTRTYYGYTF.

The genes are TRBV5-1 and TRBJ1-2; D is ambiguous. The germline CDR1 and CDR2 sequences are SGHRS and YFSETQ. Trimming took 4 bases from V and 8 from J, leaving 12 bases between them. The CDR3 consists of 12 residues. In DNA form, the CDR3 reads TGCGCCAGCAGCCGAGACACCGGCGGCTACACCTTC. Translation: CASSRDTGGYTF. The full variable domain, rest sourced from reference TRBV5-1 and TRBJ1-2, is KAGVTQTPRYLIKTRGQQVTLSCSPISGHRSVSWYQQTPGQGLQFLFEYFSETQRNKGNFPGRFSGRQFSNSRSEMNVSTLELGDSALYLCASSRDTGGYTFGSGTRLTVV.

The chain links TRBV5-6 to TRBJ2-7; possibly TRBD1 for D (5 bases). This CDR3 is 13 amino acids long. With 9 bases removed from V and 3 bases from J, the gap between germline ends came to 16 bases. The V gene's germline CDR1 is SGHDT and CDR2 YYEEEE. For the CDR3, the DNA is TGTGCCACAAGGACACTTGAGGACTACGAGCAGTACTTC. Protein: CATRTLEDYEQYF.

V usage is TRBV6-5 and J usage is TRBJ1-4; 7 bases agree with TRBD1. V trimming: 4 bases; J trimming: 3 bases; junction bases outside the gene matches: 2. CDR3 length equals 14 residues. Germline assignment: CDR1 MNHEY and CDR2 SVGAGI. The CDR3 reads CASSWDRSNEKLFF. CDR3 in DNA: TGTGCCAGCAGTTGGGACAGATCTAATGAAAAACTGTTTTTT.

V and J are TRBV5-6 and TRBJ1-2; the D is unclear. CDR3 length: 13 amino acids. V lost 3 bases and J lost 4, with 10 bases in between. Germline values: CDR1 SGHDT, CDR2 YYEEEE. CDR3 amino acids: CASSYDGSYGYTF. CDR3 DNA: TGTGCCAGCAGCTACGATGGCTCCTATGGCTACACCTTC.

The gene calls are TRBV19 and TRBJ1-2; 7 bases fit TRBD1. Germline V CDR1 and CDR2: LNHDA, SQIVND (reference sequence). V lost 5 bases to trimming and J lost 4 bases; unmatched junction nucleotides: 7. This CDR3 spans 14 amino acids. This CDR3 is CASSFRDSGYGYTF. CDR3 bases: TGTGCCAGTAGTTTCCGGGACAGCGGCTATGGCTACACCTTC.

The V gene is TRBV28, the J gene TRBJ1-4; D gene unclear. CDR1 and CDR2 from the germline V gene are MDHEN and SYDVKM. Deletions cut 4 bases from V and 4 bases from J, with 10 bases between. CDR3 size: 14 residues. This chain's CDR3 is CASSSPGGNEKLFF. Here the CDR3 DNA reads TGTGCCAGCAGTTCTCCGGGAGGTAATGAAAAACTGTTTTTT.

The V and J genes are TRBV5-4 and TRBJ1-2; 8 bases fit TRBD1. The CDR3 loop spans 15 amino acids. V was pared by 3 bases and J by 8 bases, with 12 bases of the junction left unmatched. The germline V gene has CDR1 SGHNT and CDR2 YYREEE (reference sequence). CDR3 protein: CASSSSGTGPEGYTF. CDR3 coding DNA: TGTGCCAGCAGCTCCTCCGGGACAGGACCTGAGGGCTACACCTTC.

The rearrangement uses TRBV5-1 and TRBJ1-2, with D possibly matching TRBD1 (5 bases). V gave up 1 base and J gave up 6 bases, with 10 bases separating them. CDR3 length: 13 amino acids. Germline V lookup: CDR1 SGHRS, CDR2 YFSETQ. The CDR3 DNA is TGCGCCAGCAGCTTGCAGGGAAATGATGGCTACACCTTC. Its protein product is CASSLQGNDGYTF.

The chain is built from TRBV6-6 and TRBJ2-3; D might be TRBD2 (7 bases). Germline-derived CDR1 and CDR2 are MNHNY and SVGAGI (reference sequence). With 4 bases removed from V and 4 bases from J, the gap between germline ends came to 18 bases. There are 16 residues in the CDR3. The CDR3 is CASSFGTTGRADTQYF. The CDR3 region has the DNA TGTGCCAGCAGTTTCGGAACTACAGGGAGGGCAGATACGCAGTATTTT.

On this clone itself: Distinct nucleotide sequences in the sample also encode this CDR3. V and J are TRBV5-1 and TRBJ2-7, with 10 positions matching TRBD1. Germline CDR1 and CDR2: SGHRS and YFSETQ. Trimming cost V 4 bases and J 1 base; bases outside gene matches: 5. The CDR3 is 15 residues long. CDR3 sequence reads: CASSLGTGVSYEQYF. DNA of the CDR3: TGCGCCAGCAGCCTCGGGACAGGGGTATCCTACGAGCAGTACTTC.

The chain employs TRBV12-3 or TRBV12-4 and TRBJ2-1; tentatively, D is TRBD1 (6 bases). This CDR3 spans 13 amino acids. Trimming took off 8 bases at V and 4 bases at J, with 12 bases between the two ends. The CDR3, as DNA: TGTGCCAGCCGGGACAAGACTTACAATGAGCAGTTCTTC. Translation: CASRDKTYNEQFF.

The V gene is TRBV4-2, the J gene TRBJ2-3, with 9 bases lining up with TRBD2. This CDR3 has 17 amino acids. Per germline, CDR1 LGHNA and CDR2 YNFKEQ. Losses at the gene ends were 4 bases for V and 5 bases for J; bases not matched to a gene: 13. The DNA of the CDR3 is TGTGCCAGCAGCCGGAACCCCGGGACTAGCAATGGAGATACGCAGTATTTT. Its protein is CASSRNPGTSNGDTQYF.

V is TRBV7-9 and J is TRBJ1-1; tentatively, D is TRBD1 (5 bases). The CDR3 has 18 amino acids. V lost 4 bases to trimming and J lost 1 base, with 22 bases between them. Germline V CDR1 and CDR2: SEHNR, FQNEAQ (reference sequence). This CDR3 reads CASSWGVGVRDTNTEAFF. The DNA for the CDR3 is TGTGCCAGCAGCTGGGGGGTAGGGGTACGGGATACGAACACTGAAGCTTTCTTT.